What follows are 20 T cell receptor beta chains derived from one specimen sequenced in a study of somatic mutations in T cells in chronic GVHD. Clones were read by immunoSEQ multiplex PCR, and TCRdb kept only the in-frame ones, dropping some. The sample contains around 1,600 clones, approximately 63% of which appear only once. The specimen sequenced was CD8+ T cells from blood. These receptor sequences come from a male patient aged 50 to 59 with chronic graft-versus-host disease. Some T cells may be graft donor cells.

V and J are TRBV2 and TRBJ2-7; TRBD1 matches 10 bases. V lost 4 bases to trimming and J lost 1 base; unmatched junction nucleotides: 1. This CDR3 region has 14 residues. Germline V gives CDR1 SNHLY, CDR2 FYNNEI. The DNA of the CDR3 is TGTGCCAGCAGTGGGGACAGGGGATCCTACGAGCAGTACTTC. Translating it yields CASSGDRGSYEQYF.

In DNA form, the CDR3 reads TGTGCCAGCAGCTTGGCAGGGGCTGGGACAGATACGCAGTATTTT. This translates into CASSLAGAGTDTQYF. The chain recombines TRBV5-6 with TRBJ2-3; tentative D call: TRBD1 (6 bases). The germline V gene encodes CDR1 SGHDT and CDR2 YYEEEE. V gave up 0 bases and J gave up 3 bases, with 11 bases separating them. The CDR3 is 15 amino acids.

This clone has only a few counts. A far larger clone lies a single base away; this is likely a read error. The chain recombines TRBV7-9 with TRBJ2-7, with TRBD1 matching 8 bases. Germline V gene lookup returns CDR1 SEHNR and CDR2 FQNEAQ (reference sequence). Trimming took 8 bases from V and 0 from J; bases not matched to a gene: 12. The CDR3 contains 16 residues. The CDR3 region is CASCGLTGASSYEQYF. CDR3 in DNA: TGTGCCAGCTGCGGCCTGACAGGGGCAAGCTCCTACGAGCAGTACTTC.

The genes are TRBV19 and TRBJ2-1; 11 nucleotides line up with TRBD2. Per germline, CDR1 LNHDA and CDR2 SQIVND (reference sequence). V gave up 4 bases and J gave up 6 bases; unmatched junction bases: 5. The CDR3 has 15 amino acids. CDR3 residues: CASSSSGRAFNEQFF. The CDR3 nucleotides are TGTGCCAGTAGTAGTAGCGGGAGGGCCTTCAATGAGCAGTTCTTC.

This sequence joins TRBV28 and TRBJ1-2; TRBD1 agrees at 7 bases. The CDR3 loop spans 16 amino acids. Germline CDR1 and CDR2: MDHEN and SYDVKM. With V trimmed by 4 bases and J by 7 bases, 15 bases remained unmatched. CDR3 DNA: TGTGCCAGCAGTTCAACTCTAGAGGGGGCGCAATTTGGCTACACCTTC. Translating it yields CASSSTLEGAQFGYTF.

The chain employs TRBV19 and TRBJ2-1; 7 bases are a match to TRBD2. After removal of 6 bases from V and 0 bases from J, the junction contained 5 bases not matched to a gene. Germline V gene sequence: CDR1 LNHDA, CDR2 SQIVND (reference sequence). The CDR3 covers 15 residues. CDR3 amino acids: CASSLSGVSYNEQFF. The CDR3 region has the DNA TGTGCCAGTAGCCTCAGCGGGGTCTCCTACAATGAGCAGTTCTTC. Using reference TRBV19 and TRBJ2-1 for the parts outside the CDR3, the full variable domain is DGGITQSPKYLFRKEGQNVTLSCEQNLNHDAMYWYRQDPGQGLRLIYYSQIVNDFQKGDIAEGYSVSREKKESFPLTVTSAQKNPTAFYLCASSLSGVSYNEQFFGPGTRLTVL.

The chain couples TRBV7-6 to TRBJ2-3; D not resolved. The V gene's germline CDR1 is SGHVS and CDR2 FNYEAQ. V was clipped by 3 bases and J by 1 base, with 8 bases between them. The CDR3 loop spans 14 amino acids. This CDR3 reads CASSFGQGTDTQYF. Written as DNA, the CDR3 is TGTGCCAGCAGCTTTGGCCAGGGCACAGATACGCAGTATTTT.

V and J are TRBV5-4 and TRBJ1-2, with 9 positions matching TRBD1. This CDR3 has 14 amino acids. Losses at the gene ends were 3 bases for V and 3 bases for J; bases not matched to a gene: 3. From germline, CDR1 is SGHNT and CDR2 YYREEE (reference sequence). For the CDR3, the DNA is TGTGCCAGCAGCTCCACAGGGGGCTACTATGGCTACACCTTC. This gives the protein CASSSTGGYYGYTF.

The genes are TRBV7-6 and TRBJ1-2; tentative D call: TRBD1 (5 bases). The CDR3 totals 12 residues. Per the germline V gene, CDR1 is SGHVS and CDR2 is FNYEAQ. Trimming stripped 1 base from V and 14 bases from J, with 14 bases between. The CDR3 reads CASSLGGSGATF. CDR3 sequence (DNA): TGTGCCAGCAGCTTAGGGGGCAGTGGGGCTACCTTC.

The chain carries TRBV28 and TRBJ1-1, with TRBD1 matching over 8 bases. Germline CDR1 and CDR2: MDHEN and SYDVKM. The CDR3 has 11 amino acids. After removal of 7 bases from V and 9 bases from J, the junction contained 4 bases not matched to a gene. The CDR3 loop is CASIRQGQAFF. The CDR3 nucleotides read TGTGCCAGCATCCGACAGGGGCAAGCTTTCTTT.

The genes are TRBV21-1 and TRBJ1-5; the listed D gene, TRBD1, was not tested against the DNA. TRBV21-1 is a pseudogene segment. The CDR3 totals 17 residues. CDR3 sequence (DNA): TGTGCCAGCAGCACCCAGGGCAGGGCGTATAGCAATCAGCCCCAGCATTTT. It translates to CASSTQGRAYSNQPQHF.

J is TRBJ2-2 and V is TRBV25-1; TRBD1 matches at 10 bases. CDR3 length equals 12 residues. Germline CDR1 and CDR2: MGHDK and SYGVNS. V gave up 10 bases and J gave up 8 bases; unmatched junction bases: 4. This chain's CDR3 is CATDRGLGELFF. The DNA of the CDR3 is TGTGCCACTGACAGGGGGCTAGGGGAGCTGTTTTTT.

In DNA form, the CDR3 reads TGTGCCAGCGGACTTCTACCGGACAGGGCCCGGAACAATGAGCAGTTCTTC. This translates into CASGLLPDRARNNEQFF. This chain joins TRBV5-6 and TRBJ2-1; TRBD1 agrees at 8 bases. The CDR3 is 17 residues long. CDR1 and CDR2 (germline): SGHDT, YYEEEE. The trim removed 7 bases at V and 5 bases at J, leaving 17 bases unmatched.

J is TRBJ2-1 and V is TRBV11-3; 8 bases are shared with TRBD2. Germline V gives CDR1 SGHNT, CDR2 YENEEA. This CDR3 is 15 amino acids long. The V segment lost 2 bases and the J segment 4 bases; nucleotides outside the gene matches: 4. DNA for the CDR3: TGTGCCAGCAGCTTATCTAGCGGGCCGTACAATGAGCAGTTCTTC. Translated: CASSLSSGPYNEQFF.

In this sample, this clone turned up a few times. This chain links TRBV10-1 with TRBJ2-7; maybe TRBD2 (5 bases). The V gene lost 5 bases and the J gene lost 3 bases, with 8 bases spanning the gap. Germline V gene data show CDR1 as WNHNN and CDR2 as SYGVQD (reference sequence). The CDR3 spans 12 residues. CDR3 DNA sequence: TGCGCCAGCAGTCAGAGCGGCTACGAGCAGTACTTC. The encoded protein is CASSQSGYEQYF.

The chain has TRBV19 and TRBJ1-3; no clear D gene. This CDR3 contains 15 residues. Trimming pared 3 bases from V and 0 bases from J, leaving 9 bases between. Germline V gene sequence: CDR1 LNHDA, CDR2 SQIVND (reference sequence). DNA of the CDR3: TGTGCCAGTAGTATTTCCGGTAACTCTGGAAACACCATATATTTT. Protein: CASSISGNSGNTIYF.

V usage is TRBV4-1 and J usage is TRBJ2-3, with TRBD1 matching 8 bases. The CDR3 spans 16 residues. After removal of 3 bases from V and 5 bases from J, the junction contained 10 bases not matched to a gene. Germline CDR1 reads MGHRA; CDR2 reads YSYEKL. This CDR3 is CASSHSPDRVVDTQYF. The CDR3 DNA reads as TGCGCCAGCAGCCATTCCCCGGACAGGGTCGTAGATACGCAGTATTTT.

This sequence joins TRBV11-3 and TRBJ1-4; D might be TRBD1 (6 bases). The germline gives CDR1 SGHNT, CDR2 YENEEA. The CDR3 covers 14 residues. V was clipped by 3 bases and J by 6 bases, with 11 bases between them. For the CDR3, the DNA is TGTGCCAGCAGCTTGGGGGACACGGATGAAAAACTGTTTTTT. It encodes CASSLGDTDEKLFF. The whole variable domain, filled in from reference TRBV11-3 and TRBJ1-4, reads EAGVVQSPRYKIIEKKQPVAFWCNPISGHNTLYWYLQNLGQGPELLIRYENEEAVDDSQLPKDRFSAERLKGVDSTLKIQPAELGDSAVYLCASSLGDTDEKLFFGSGTQLSVL.

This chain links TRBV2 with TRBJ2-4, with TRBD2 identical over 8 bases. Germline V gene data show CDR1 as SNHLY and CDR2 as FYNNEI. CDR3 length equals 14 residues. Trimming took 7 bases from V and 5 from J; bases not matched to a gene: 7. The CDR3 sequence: CASKSQLAENIQYF. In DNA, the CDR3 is TGTGCCAGCAAGTCCCAACTAGCGGAAAACATTCAGTACTTC.

CDR3 DNA sequence: TGTGCCAGCAGCGGCCTGACAGGGGCAAGCTCCTACGAGCAGTACTTC. Protein: CASSGLTGASSYEQYF. The chain is built from TRBV7-3 and TRBJ2-7; 8 bases line up with TRBD1. J lost 0 bases, V lost 5 bases, and 9 bases had no gene match. The CDR3 has 16 amino acids. Germline CDR1 SGHTA, CDR2 FQGTGA. Supplemented by reference TRBV7-3 and TRBJ2-7, the full variable domain reads GAGVSQTPSNKVTEKGKYVELRCDPISGHTALYWYRQSLGQGPEFLIYFQGTGAADDSGLPNDRFFAVRPEGSVSTLKIQRTERGDSAVYLCASSGLTGASSYEQYFGPGTRLTVT.